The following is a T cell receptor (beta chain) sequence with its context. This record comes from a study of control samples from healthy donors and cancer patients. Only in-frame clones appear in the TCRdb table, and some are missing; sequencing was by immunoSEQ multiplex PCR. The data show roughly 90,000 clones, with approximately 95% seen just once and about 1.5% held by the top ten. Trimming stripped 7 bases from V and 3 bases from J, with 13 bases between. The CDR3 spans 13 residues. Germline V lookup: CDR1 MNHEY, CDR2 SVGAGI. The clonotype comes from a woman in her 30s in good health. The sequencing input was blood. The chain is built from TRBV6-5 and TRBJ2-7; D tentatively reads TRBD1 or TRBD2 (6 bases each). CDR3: CASTRLGGYEQYF. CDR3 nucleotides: TGTGCCAGCACCAGACTAGGGGGCTACGAGCAGTACTTC.